The sequence of this T cell receptor (beta chain) was determined in a study of OX40 agonist ivuxolimab in advanced cancers. Regarding the research as a whole: Ivuxolimab was an agonistic, fully human IgG2 monoclonal antibody directed against OX40 (CD134), a costimulatory receptor. Intravenous ivuxolimab was administered to patients every 2 weeks at six dose levels: 0.01, 0.1, 0.3, 1.5, 3 and 10 mg/kg. Of the roughly 51 dose-escalation patients, hepatocellular carcinoma was present in around 20, melanoma in approximately 15, renal cell carcinoma in 9 and head and neck cancer in 9. In the dose-escalation cohort, 82.7% of patients were male, and the mean age was about 55 years, with a range of 23 to 79. Patients were allowed to have had prior anti-PD-1, anti-PD-L1 or anti-CTLA-4 therapy, and roughly 40% of the dose-escalation patients had previously received checkpoint inhibitors. Partial responses occurred in three dose-escalation patients: two with cutaneous melanoma and one with hepatocellular carcinoma. Peripheral TCRbeta sequencing aimed to test whether ivuxolimab altered TCR sequence diversity and caused clonal T-cell expansion. The paper describes the monotherapy dose-escalation part (N = 52 patients) of the phase I trial of ivuxolimab.

Genomic DNA was isolated from the sorted cells so that the TCRbeta CDR3 region could be sequenced. The immunoSEQ Assay was used to sequence the TCRbeta CDR3 regions. The immuneACCESS repertoire file appears here via TCRdb, limited to in-frame rearrangements. These files lack a portion of the clones; in checked studies, under half of the deficit traces to unresolved V genes, and the cause of the others is not known. In all, the sample holds fewer than 95,000 clones, and around 90% of those were seen once. Around 0.44% of the sample is in the top ten clones. On this clone itself: Its recognized antigen is unknown. The input lacks base qualities; no much larger clone sits a single base away.

The trial excluded patients who had a history of autoimmune disease or who were on systemic immunosuppression. Peripheral blood for TCR sequencing was collected from all dose cohorts at baseline, on cycle 4 day 1, and on cycle 7 day 1. Samples were obtained from an open-label, multicenter, first-in-human phase I dose-escalation trial of ivuxolimab. The trial enrolled adults with locally advanced or metastatic head and neck squamous cell, hepatocellular, melanoma or renal cell carcinoma. Before TCR sequencing, CD4+ and CD8+ T cells were separately sorted from peripheral blood. The research as a whole found: At doses of 0.1 to 3.0 mg/kg, clonal expansion of both CD4+ and CD8+ blood T cells was observed from baseline to week 6. After ivuxolimab, more expanded clones were found on average in CD8+ T cells than in CD4+ T cells. Low levels of normalized T-cell clonal expansion were also seen in some patients who did not respond. In the 0.1-3.0 mg/kg groups, partial responders had among the lowest normalized peripheral clonal expansion, particularly in CD8+ T cells. Which antigens the clonally expanded peripheral T cells were specific for was not determined.

The germline V gene specifies KGHSH as CDR1 and LQKENI as CDR2. The cysteine opens and the phenylalanine closes a CDR3 of 16 amino acids. Of all the DNA, just the CDR3 is kept, 48 bases in frame from base 1. Ends trimmed: V by 6 bases, J by 6 bases; bases unmatched to a gene: 8. The material was CD4+ or CD8+ T cells sorted from blood, obtained in a trial of the OX40 agonist ivuxolimab. The rearrangement combines TRBV18 with TRBJ2-2; 12 bases in the junction line up with TRBD1. The TCR was taken from an adult with an advanced solid tumor such as melanoma, head and neck, liver or kidney cancer. The DNA is as follows: TGTGCCAGCTCCGTGGGACAGGGGGCGTTGGCCGGGGAGCTGTTTTTT. Protein translation: CASSVGQGALAGELFF.